A selection of T cell receptor beta chains follows, all from one sample in a study of shared clonotypes between healthy human individuals. Here immunoSEQ multiplex PCR was the method, and the copy in TCRdb shows in-frame clones only, minus some. Here the sample spans about 2.1 million clones, 80% to 95% being singletons. The sequenced sample was naive CD8+ T cells from PBMCs. The receptors originated from a man aged 18 to 30 in good health. Some clones in this sample may be carry-over from other donors' samples. The CDR3 runs from the conserved cysteine through the conserved F or W. A D gene is named only where the DNA matches it firmly. Clone sizes are given selectively: once, few, many, or a class where the clone is expanded.

D gene	V gene	clone size	J gene	CDR3 protein	CDR3 DNA
.	TRBV11-3	.	TRBJ1-1	CASSLTPGGAEAFF	TGTGCCAGCAGCTTAACCCCGGGCGGCGCTGAAGCTTTCTTT
TRBD1	TRBV25-1	.	TRBJ1-1	CASSVGQGPLEIEAFF	TGTGCCAGCAGTGTCGGACAGGGACCGTTGGAGATTGAAGCTTTCTTT
.	TRBV28	once	TRBJ2-7	CASSSGPFEQYF	TGTGCCAGCAGCTCGGGCCCCTTCGAGCAGTACTTC
.	TRBV6-5	.	TRBJ2-3	CASSPRLGNTDTQYF	TGTGCCAGCTCCCCCCGACTGGGGAACACAGATACGCAGTATTTT
.	TRBV11-2	.	TRBJ2-7	CASSLDPGASYEQYF	TGTGCCAGCAGCTTAGACCCAGGGGCTTCGTACGAGCAGTACTTC
.	TRBV30	.	TRBJ2-7	CAWSVGQAYEQYF	TGTGCCTGGAGTGTAGGGCAAGCCTACGAGCAGTACTTC
.	TRBV4-1	.	TRBJ1-1	CASSLSPGTLMNTEAFF	TGCGCCAGCAGCCTTTCTCCCGGGACACTTATGAACACTGAAGCTTTCTTT
.	TRBV7-9	.	TRBJ2-7	CASSLGAAVYYEQYF	TGTGCCAGCAGCTTAGGGGCGGCTGTTTACTACGAGCAGTACTTC
.	TRBV6-1	.	TRBJ2-5	CASSEAATTSWEETQYF	TGTGCCAGCAGTGAAGCGGCGACCACTTCTTGGGAAGAGACCCAGTACTTC
TRBD2	TRBV27	.	TRBJ2-1	CASSLVGLAGGEGLFF	TGTGCCAGCAGTCTAGTTGGACTAGCGGGAGGAGAAGGGCTGTTCTTC
.	TRBV11-2	.	TRBJ2-7	CASSFGGFYEQYF	TGTGCCAGCAGCTTTGGTGGCTTCTACGAGCAGTACTTC
.	TRBV27	.	TRBJ2-7	CASSPPSGPSSYEQYF	TGTGCCAGCAGCCCCCCCTCGGGGCCGAGCTCCTACGAGCAGTACTTC
.	TRBV5-4	.	TRBJ2-7	CASSLDSFSYEQYF	TGTGCCAGCAGCTTAGACAGCTTCTCCTACGAGCAGTACTTC
.	TRBV19	.	TRBJ1-4	CASAQQGGEKLFF	TGTGCCAGCGCGCAGCAGGGAGGAGAAAAACTGTTTTTT
.	TRBV11-2	.	TRBJ2-5	CASSPTVGGTQYF	TGTGCCAGCAGCCCGACGGTGGGTGGGACCCAGTACTTC
.	TRBV5-1	.	TRBJ2-7	CASSLVGLAPYEQYF	TGCGCCAGCAGCTTGGTCGGTCTAGCTCCCTACGAGCAGTACTTC
.	TRBV28	.	TRBJ2-5	CASSPRQRQETQYF	TGTGCCAGCAGCCCCCGGCAGAGGCAAGAGACCCAGTACTTC
TRBD1	TRBV4-1	once	TRBJ2-5	CASSPFQGEEETQYF	TGCGCCAGCAGCCCATTCCAGGGGGAAGAGGAGACCCAGTACTTC
TRBD2	TRBV13	.	TRBJ2-7	CASSLGWTSGAYEQYF	TGTGCCAGCAGCTTAGGATGGACTAGCGGGGCCTACGAGCAGTACTTC
.	TRBV2	.	TRBJ1-4	CASSERDSPNEKLFF	TGTGCCAGCAGTGAACGCGACTCACCTAATGAAAAACTGTTTTTT
TRBD1	TRBV7-9	once	TRBJ1-4	CASSLTTGAATNEKLFF	TGTGCCAGCAGCTTAACAACAGGGGCGGCAACTAATGAAAAACTGTTTTTT
TRBD2	TRBV5-8	once	TRBJ2-1	CASSFSGRAFDEQFF	TGTGCCAGCAGTTTTAGCGGGAGGGCCTTCGATGAGCAGTTCTTC
.	TRBV7-2	.	TRBJ1-1	CAINPGPNTEAFF	TGTGCCATAAATCCGGGCCCGAACACTGAAGCTTTCTTT
.	TRBV11-2	.	TRBJ1-2	CASSLRQSNGGYTF	TGTGCCAGCAGCTTGAGACAGTCTAATGGGGGCTACACCTTC
TRBD1	TRBV28	.	TRBJ1-3	CASSTQYRGPGNTIYF	TGTGCCAGCAGTACCCAATACAGGGGACCTGGAAACACCATATATTTT
TRBD1	TRBV6-1	once	TRBJ1-5	CASSERQGVVDQPQHF	TGTGCCAGCAGTGAGAGACAGGGGGTAGTCGACCAGCCCCAGCATTTT
.	TRBV7-9	.	TRBJ1-1	CASNAQIGHHEAFF	TGTGCCAGCAACGCCCAGATCGGACATCACGAAGCTTTCTTT
.	TRBV19	.	TRBJ2-7	CASSIGPGNLYEQYF	TGTGCCAGTAGTATAGGGCCCGGGAATCTTTACGAGCAGTACTTC
.	TRBV5-1	once	TRBJ2-7	CASSSHITYEQYF	TGCGCCAGCAGCTCGCACATAACCTACGAGCAGTACTTC
.	TRBV6-5	.	TRBJ2-5	CASGAGTQYF	TGTGCCAGCGGGGCTGGGACCCAGTACTTC
.	TRBV18	.	TRBJ1-4	CASSPPWASPNEKLFF	TGTGCCAGCTCACCACCGTGGGCGTCGCCTAATGAAAAACTGTTTTTT
.	TRBV9	.	TRBJ1-5	CASSAGVGDAQPQHF	TGTGCCAGCAGCGCCGGGGTCGGGGACGCTCAGCCCCAGCATTTT
.	TRBV4-1	.	TRBJ2-7	CASSQGTRSSYEQYF	TGCGCCAGCAGCCAAGGGACCCGGAGCTCCTACGAGCAGTACTTC
TRBD1	TRBV7-9	.	TRBJ2-5	CALTGALQETQYF	TGTGCCCTGACAGGGGCCTTACAAGAGACCCAGTACTTC
.	TRBV5-6	.	TRBJ1-2	CASSNYREGMNGYTF	TGTGCCAGCAGCAACTACAGGGAAGGAATGAATGGCTACACCTTC
.	TRBV9	once	TRBJ2-1	CASSPGTPREQFF	TGTGCCAGCAGCCCAGGGACCCCACGGGAGCAGTTCTTC
.	TRBV7-2	.	TRBJ2-5	CASSPSMGPSFGETQYF	TGTGCCAGCAGCCCATCAATGGGACCCTCCTTCGGAGAGACCCAGTACTTC
TRBD1	TRBV9	.	TRBJ1-2	CASSQQGGGGAHGYTF	TGTGCCAGCAGCCAACAAGGTGGAGGGGGCGCGCATGGCTACACCTTC
.	TRBV6-5	.	TRBJ1-2	CASSYQGPKDGYTF	TGTGCCAGCAGTTACCAGGGTCCCAAGGATGGCTACACCTTC
.	TRBV7-9	.	TRBJ2-3	CASSLKETELSTDTQYF	TGTGCCAGCAGCTTAAAGGAGACAGAACTTAGCACAGATACGCAGTATTTT
.	TRBV7-9	.	TRBJ1-4	CASSQNSGPNEKLFF	TGTGCCAGCAGCCAAAATTCGGGACCTAATGAAAAACTGTTTTTT
.	TRBV7-9	few	TRBJ1-1	CASSLLLPFGAFF	TGTGCCAGCAGCCTCCTTTTACCTTTCGGAGCTTTCTTT
.	TRBV10-3	.	TRBJ2-1	CAISESGGEQFF	TGTGCCATCAGTGAGTCCGGGGGTGAGCAGTTCTTC
.	TRBV5-1	.	TRBJ2-7	CASSPGRSQSPYEQYF	TGCGCCAGCAGCCCAGGCCGGTCCCAGAGCCCCTACGAGCAGTACTTC
.	TRBV19	.	TRBJ2-7	CASRRRYSESDEQYF	TGTGCCAGTAGGCGAAGATACTCGGAGTCTGACGAGCAGTACTTC
.	TRBV6-1	.	TRBJ2-7	CASSDVPYEQYF	TGTGCCAGCAGCGATGTACCCTACGAGCAGTACTTC
TRBD2	TRBV19	.	TRBJ2-7	CASRTSGDYEQYF	TGTGCCAGTCGGACTAGCGGGGACTACGAGCAGTACTTC
TRBD2	TRBV15	.	TRBJ2-2	CATSRGGRPTGELFF	TGTGCCACCAGCAGGGGCGGGAGGCCCACCGGGGAGCTGTTTTTT
TRBD2	TRBV9	.	TRBJ2-2	CASNLGTSGVNTGELFF	TGTGCCAGCAACCTTGGGACTAGCGGGGTCAACACCGGGGAGCTGTTTTTT
TRBD2	TRBV18	.	TRBJ2-7	CASSPYAGREQYF	TGTGCCAGCTCACCATACGCCGGGAGGGAGCAGTACTTC
TRBD2	TRBV4-2	.	TRBJ2-7	CASSQATAGGAYEQYF	TGTGCCAGCAGCCAAGCTACAGCGGGAGGGGCCTACGAGCAGTACTTC
TRBD2	TRBV15	once	TRBJ2-1	CATSTRPGLRTNNEQFF	TGTGCCACCAGCACTCGCCCGGGACTACGCACAAACAATGAGCAGTTCTTC
.	TRBV19	.	TRBJ2-1	CASSIVQSNEQFF	TGTGCCAGTAGTATAGTTCAGAGCAATGAGCAGTTCTTC